A selection of T cell receptor beta chains follows, all from one sample in a study of metastatic and nonmetastatic thyroid tumors. TCRdb reanalyzed the PCR reads with MiXCR. The repertoire has around 21,000 clones, approximately 22% of them found once; the top ten carry 8.5% to 12%. The source material was tumor tissue. Receptors originate from a male donor with papillary thyroid cancer or a benign thyroid nodule (not recorded which). Some clones in this sample may be carry-over from other donors' samples. CDR3s include the opening cysteine and the closing phenylalanine or tryptophan. A D gene is named only where the DNA matches it firmly. Clone size is not always given. Where it is, it says once, few, many or a class for expanded clones.

cdr3_nt: TGTGCCAGCACCGACAGGGTCGGCTACACCTTC; cdr3_aa: CASTDRVGYTF; v_call: TRBV6-1; j_call: TRBJ1-2; clone_size: many; d_call: TRBD1
cdr3_nt: TGTGCCAGCAGCTTCCGGGACAGAGACTACGAGCAGTACTTC; cdr3_aa: CASSFRDRDYEQYF; v_call: TRBV11-2; j_call: TRBJ2-7; clone_size: many; d_call: TRBD1
cdr3_nt: TGTGCCAGCAGCCCTAGCCGTTCCGGGACAGGGCAAACAGATACGCAGTATTTT; cdr3_aa: CASSPSRSGTGQTDTQYF; v_call: TRBV11-1; j_call: TRBJ2-3; clone_size: .; d_call: TRBD1
cdr3_nt: TGTGCCAGCAGTGTACTGGAGCACACTGAAGCTTTCTTT; cdr3_aa: CASSVLEHTEAFF; v_call: TRBV2; j_call: TRBJ1-1; clone_size: .; d_call: .
cdr3_nt: TGCAGTGCTCCGGGACTAGCGGGGAGATTCTCCTACAATGAGCAGTTCTTC; cdr3_aa: CSAPGLAGRFSYNEQFF; v_call: TRBV20-1; j_call: TRBJ2-1; clone_size: many; d_call: TRBD2
cdr3_nt: TGTGCCAGCAGCTTAGGTATTGAACAAAACCTCCACTTT; cdr3_aa: CASSLGIEQNLHF; v_call: TRBV11-2; j_call: TRBJ1-6; clone_size: many; d_call: .
cdr3_nt: TGTCCCAGCAGTCACTACAGAGATAAGCAGTATTTT; cdr3_aa: CPSSHYRDKQYF; v_call: TRBV27; j_call: TRBJ2-3; clone_size: .; d_call: .
cdr3_nt: TGTGCCAGCAGCTCCCGACAGGGAGTCTACGAGCAGTACTTC; cdr3_aa: CASSSRQGVYEQYF; v_call: TRBV7-9; j_call: TRBJ2-7; clone_size: many; d_call: TRBD1
cdr3_nt: TGTGCCAGCAGCTTGACTTGGGCCTACGAGCAGTACTTC; cdr3_aa: CASSLTWAYEQYF; v_call: TRBV7-8; j_call: TRBJ2-7; clone_size: many; d_call: .
cdr3_nt: TGTGCCAGCAGTACAGGGATTAGCTATGGCTACACCTTC; cdr3_aa: CASSTGISYGYTF; v_call: TRBV28; j_call: TRBJ1-2; clone_size: .; d_call: .
cdr3_nt: TGTGCCAGCAGCTTCCTTATGAACACTGAAGCTTTCTTT; cdr3_aa: CASSFLMNTEAFF; v_call: TRBV5-5; j_call: TRBJ1-1; clone_size: many; d_call: .
cdr3_nt: TGTGCCAGCAGTTCGGACGCCAATCAGCCCCAGCATTTT; cdr3_aa: CASSSDANQPQHF; v_call: TRBV12-3/TRBV12-4; j_call: TRBJ1-5; clone_size: many; d_call: .
cdr3_nt: TGTGCCAGCAGCTTGGAACATAACCCCGGTGAGCTGTTTTTT; cdr3_aa: CASSLEHNPGELFF; v_call: TRBV5-8; j_call: TRBJ2-2; clone_size: few; d_call: .
cdr3_nt: TGTGCCACCAGCAGAGCGGGGATCCTACATAATGAGCAGTTCTTC; cdr3_aa: CATSRAGILHNEQFF; v_call: TRBV15; j_call: TRBJ2-1; clone_size: few; d_call: .
cdr3_nt: TGTGCCAGAATTTTTTATGGACAGGGGAGCGACAATGAGCAGTTCTTC; cdr3_aa: CARIFYGQGSDNEQFF; v_call: TRBV12-3/TRBV12-4; j_call: TRBJ2-1; clone_size: .; d_call: TRBD1
cdr3_nt: TGTGCCAGCAGAATCACAGGGGGATTCACTGAAGCTTTCTTT; cdr3_aa: CASRITGGFTEAFF; v_call: TRBV12-3/TRBV12-4; j_call: TRBJ1-1; clone_size: many; d_call: TRBD1
cdr3_nt: TGTGCCAGCTGGGCCCAGTCGGGGGGAACTGAAGCTTTCTTT; cdr3_aa: CASWAQSGGTEAFF; v_call: TRBV18; j_call: TRBJ1-1; clone_size: many; d_call: .
cdr3_nt: TGTGCCACCAGTGGGGTCCAAGAGACCCAGTACTTC; cdr3_aa: CATSGVQETQYF; v_call: TRBV24-1; j_call: TRBJ2-5; clone_size: many; d_call: .
cdr3_nt: TGTGCCAGCAGCTTAGTCTCCTACGAGCAGTACTTC; cdr3_aa: CASSLVSYEQYF; v_call: TRBV7-2; j_call: TRBJ2-7; clone_size: .; d_call: .
cdr3_nt: TGTGCCAGCAGTTTAATTCTACGTGGAAACACCATATATTTT; cdr3_aa: CASSLILRGNTIYF; v_call: TRBV28; j_call: TRBJ1-3; clone_size: medium-sized; d_call: .
cdr3_nt: TGTGCCAGCAGTTTAGGGACAGGTTATGGCTACACCTTC; cdr3_aa: CASSLGTGYGYTF; v_call: TRBV28; j_call: TRBJ1-2; clone_size: few; d_call: TRBD1
cdr3_nt: TGCAGTGCTGCTAGGGGGAACGACTATGGCTACACCTTC; cdr3_aa: CSAARGNDYGYTF; v_call: TRBV20-1; j_call: TRBJ1-2; clone_size: many; d_call: .
cdr3_nt: TGTGCCAGCAACTATGGACGGGGGCAAGAGACCCAGTACTTC; cdr3_aa: CASNYGRGQETQYF; v_call: TRBV6-1; j_call: TRBJ2-5; clone_size: few; d_call: .
cdr3_nt: TGTGCCAGCAGCCAAGTTGGGGTTTTCTACGAGCAGTACTTC; cdr3_aa: CASSQVGVFYEQYF; v_call: TRBV3-1; j_call: TRBJ2-7; clone_size: .; d_call: .
cdr3_nt: TGTGCCAGCAGCCAAGAGGGGGCAGAAGCCTATGAGCAGTTCTTC; cdr3_aa: CASSQEGAEAYEQFF; v_call: TRBV4-2; j_call: TRBJ2-1; clone_size: many; d_call: .
cdr3_nt: TGTGCCAGCAGGGGACTCCTCTCTGGGGCCAACGTCCTGACTTTC; cdr3_aa: CASRGLLSGANVLTF; v_call: TRBV6-2/TRBV6-3; j_call: TRBJ2-6; clone_size: .; d_call: .
cdr3_nt: TGTGCCAGCAACGAACTCAACCGGAGAGAGACCCAGTACTTC; cdr3_aa: CASNELNRRETQYF; v_call: TRBV6-2/TRBV6-3; j_call: TRBJ2-5; clone_size: many; d_call: .
cdr3_nt: TGTGCCAGCAGTGAAGGACTTTTCTACGAGCAGTACTTC; cdr3_aa: CASSEGLFYEQYF; v_call: TRBV6-1; j_call: TRBJ2-7; clone_size: medium-sized; d_call: .
cdr3_nt: TGTGCCAGCAGCGTAGCCCAGGGAGGAGAAAAACTGTTTTTT; cdr3_aa: CASSVAQGGEKLFF; v_call: TRBV9; j_call: TRBJ1-4; clone_size: many; d_call: .
cdr3_nt: TGCAGTGCGAAAGGGGTAGATACGCAGTATTTT; cdr3_aa: CSAKGVDTQYF; v_call: TRBV20-1; j_call: TRBJ2-3; clone_size: medium-sized; d_call: .
cdr3_nt: TGTGCCACCAGTCCCCGGGGGAGCACCGGGGAGCTGTTTTTT; cdr3_aa: CATSPRGSTGELFF; v_call: TRBV24-1; j_call: TRBJ2-2; clone_size: many; d_call: .
cdr3_nt: TGTGCCAGCAGCCTTGACACAGGGTCCTACGAGCAGTACTTC; cdr3_aa: CASSLDTGSYEQYF; v_call: TRBV7-6; j_call: TRBJ2-7; clone_size: medium-sized; d_call: .
cdr3_nt: TGTGCCAGCACTAAAGCTAGCGGGAGGGCGGACACCGGGGAGCTGTTTTTT; cdr3_aa: CASTKASGRADTGELFF; v_call: TRBV6-2/TRBV6-3; j_call: TRBJ2-2; clone_size: many; d_call: TRBD2
cdr3_nt: TGTGCCAGCAGCTTAGAGGTTGGACAGACGAATAACTATGGCTACACCTTC; cdr3_aa: CASSLEVGQTNNYGYTF; v_call: TRBV11-1; j_call: TRBJ1-2; clone_size: many; d_call: .
cdr3_nt: TGTGCCAGCAGCCTATATACAGGGCTACGGAACACTGAAGCTTTCTTT; cdr3_aa: CASSLYTGLRNTEAFF; v_call: TRBV5-8; j_call: TRBJ1-1; clone_size: many; d_call: .
cdr3_nt: TGTGCCAGCAGCCAAGATTTTTTTGTCGGGGGGGCGGCTAGCGGGAACACCGGGGAGCTGTTTTTT; cdr3_aa: CASSQDFFVGGAASGNTGELFF; v_call: TRBV14; j_call: TRBJ2-2; clone_size: few; d_call: TRBD2
cdr3_nt: TGTGCCAGCAGGCAGGGGGTTTATAATGAGCAGTTCTTC; cdr3_aa: CASRQGVYNEQFF; v_call: TRBV12-3/TRBV12-4; j_call: TRBJ2-1; clone_size: many; d_call: TRBD1
cdr3_nt: TGTGCCAGCTCAACACGGACAGCCGGGACTAGTGAGCTGTACTTC; cdr3_aa: CASSTRTAGTSELYF; v_call: TRBV18; j_call: TRBJ2-7; clone_size: .; d_call: TRBD2
cdr3_nt: TGTGCCAGCAGTTTATATGGGATGGGGGACAGATACGAGCAGTACTTC; cdr3_aa: CASSLYGMGDRYEQYF; v_call: TRBV28; j_call: TRBJ2-7; clone_size: medium-sized; d_call: TRBD1
cdr3_nt: TGCAGCGTTCTAGCGGGAGATCCTAGCACAGATACGCAGTATTTT; cdr3_aa: CSVLAGDPSTDTQYF; v_call: TRBV29-1; j_call: TRBJ2-3; clone_size: many; d_call: TRBD2
cdr3_nt: TGTGCCAGCAGTTCCCGCCTCGGACTAGCGGGAGATAATGAGCAGTTCTTC; cdr3_aa: CASSSRLGLAGDNEQFF; v_call: TRBV28; j_call: TRBJ2-1; clone_size: medium-sized; d_call: TRBD2
cdr3_nt: TGTGCCAGCAGTCCTAGGGTCCTCAATGAGCAGTTCTTC; cdr3_aa: CASSPRVLNEQFF; v_call: TRBV2; j_call: TRBJ2-1; clone_size: once; d_call: .
cdr3_nt: TGTGCCAGCCCGCCCGCCTACGAGCAGTACTTC; cdr3_aa: CASPPAYEQYF; v_call: TRBV12-3/TRBV12-4; j_call: TRBJ2-7; clone_size: .; d_call: .
cdr3_nt: TGTGCCAGCAGTGTCAACACAGGGTCCGGCAATCAGCCCCAGCATTTT; cdr3_aa: CASSVNTGSGNQPQHF; v_call: TRBV12-3/TRBV12-4; j_call: TRBJ1-5; clone_size: many; d_call: .
cdr3_nt: TGTGCCAGCGGAGCTCTTGAGAACACTGAAGCTTTCTTT; cdr3_aa: CASGALENTEAFF; v_call: TRBV19; j_call: TRBJ1-1; clone_size: many; d_call: .
cdr3_nt: TGCAGTGCTGAACACAGAGATAGCAATCAGCCCCAGCATTTT; cdr3_aa: CSAEHRDSNQPQHF; v_call: TRBV20-1; j_call: TRBJ1-5; clone_size: many; d_call: .
cdr3_nt: TGTGCCAGCAGGATAGCGGGAGGGCCCGGGGAGCAGTACTTC; cdr3_aa: CASRIAGGPGEQYF; v_call: TRBV28; j_call: TRBJ2-7; clone_size: many; d_call: TRBD2
cdr3_nt: TGTGCCAGCAGCCCCCAGGGGGCCCGGATTCAGAGTTCTGGGGCCAACGTCCTGACTTTC; cdr3_aa: CASSPQGARIQSSGANVLTF; v_call: TRBV4-2; j_call: TRBJ2-6; clone_size: medium-sized; d_call: TRBD1
cdr3_nt: TGTGCCACCCCCGGACAGACCTACGAGCAGTACTTC; cdr3_aa: CATPGQTYEQYF; v_call: TRBV5-8; j_call: TRBJ2-7; clone_size: many; d_call: .
cdr3_nt: TGTGCCACCAGCAGGATGGAGAGGGTGGGGCAGCCCCAGCATTTT; cdr3_aa: CATSRMERVGQPQHF; v_call: TRBV15; j_call: TRBJ1-5; clone_size: many; d_call: .
cdr3_nt: TGTGCCAGCAGTTACAGGGGGCTAAATGAAAAACTGTTTTTT; cdr3_aa: CASSYRGLNEKLFF; v_call: TRBV6-5; j_call: TRBJ1-4; clone_size: many; d_call: TRBD1
cdr3_nt: TGTGCCAGCAGCTCTCCCTACACCGGGACAGGCACCTACGAGCAGTACTTC; cdr3_aa: CASSSPYTGTGTYEQYF; v_call: TRBV7-9; j_call: TRBJ2-7; clone_size: many; d_call: TRBD1
cdr3_nt: TGTGCCAGCAGTTACTCGCTAGGGAATGAGCAGTTCTTC; cdr3_aa: CASSYSLGNEQFF; v_call: TRBV6-5; j_call: TRBJ2-1; clone_size: medium-sized; d_call: .
cdr3_nt: TGTGCCAGCAGCTTAAATCGAGGAAGGGTTTTAGAGACCCAGTACTTC; cdr3_aa: CASSLNRGRVLETQYF; v_call: TRBV7-9; j_call: TRBJ2-5; clone_size: medium-sized; d_call: .
cdr3_nt: TGTGCCAGCAGTTTAACATCAGGGGGGAAGTATGGCTACACCTTC; cdr3_aa: CASSLTSGGKYGYTF; v_call: TRBV28; j_call: TRBJ1-2; clone_size: medium-sized; d_call: TRBD1
cdr3_nt: TGTGCCAGCAGCCCCGAAGGGACTAGCGGGACAGGTGAGCAGTACTTC; cdr3_aa: CASSPEGTSGTGEQYF; v_call: TRBV5-4; j_call: TRBJ2-7; clone_size: few; d_call: TRBD2
cdr3_nt: TGCAGTGCCCGACGCGCGGGAAGCTCCTACGAGCAGTACTTC; cdr3_aa: CSARRAGSSYEQYF; v_call: TRBV20-1; j_call: TRBJ2-7; clone_size: many; d_call: .